A selection of T cell receptor beta chains follows, all from one sample in a study of a mutant IDH1 vaccine in newly diagnosed glioma. Profiling relied on immunoSEQ multiplex PCR, and the TCRdb table lists in-frame clones only, not all of them. In the table there are some 68,000 clones, more than 65% of which are singletons. Sequenced here: PBMCs, sampled from a glioma patient treated with radiotherapy, temozolomide or both. All receptors come from a man between 50 and 59 years old with glioma. Each CDR3 is given without its conserved first and last residue. D genes are given only for firm matches.

V gene	J gene	D gene	CDR3 protein
TRBV10-3	TRBJ1-1	TRBD1	AISRKQGAGEAF
TRBV19	TRBJ1-2	TRBD1	ASSPRTGDGYT
TRBV10-3	TRBJ1-5	TRBD1	AISEWGQGGQPQH
TRBV19	TRBJ1-5	.	ASSIENVRQPQH
TRBV5-1	TRBJ2-2	.	ASSEGEHTGELF
TRBV5-1	TRBJ2-7	TRBD1	ASSLGQGAYEQY
TRBV7-2	TRBJ2-1	.	ASSPWSRSYNEQF
TRBV9	TRBJ2-7	.	ASSVGGANYEQY
TRBV2	TRBJ2-7	.	ASSKGGPWEQY
TRBV18	TRBJ2-5	TRBD1	ASSPPAGASIGQGLETQY
TRBV6-6	TRBJ1-2	.	ASSYSTGFYGYT
TRBV7-3	TRBJ2-5	.	ASSLGAGFQETQY
TRBV5-8	TRBJ2-5	.	ASSTGTPQGTQY
TRBV10-2	TRBJ2-1	.	ASSEYNEQF
TRBV9	TRBJ2-2	.	ASSTQVSGLTNTGELF
TRBV2	TRBJ1-4	TRBD1	ASIQGANEKLF
TRBV2	TRBJ1-3	.	ASSEFRNTIY
TRBV14	TRBJ2-7	.	ASSQGTSLWGFPTYEQY
TRBV9	TRBJ2-6	.	ASSVEGAGANVLT
TRBV5-5	TRBJ1-5	.	ASSLVQGPNQPQH
TRBV5-1	TRBJ2-3	.	ASTLKDTQY
TRBV7-9	TRBJ2-1	.	ASSFPTSNEQF
TRBV10-3	TRBJ2-1	TRBD2	AISERGGTSYNEQF
TRBV29-1	TRBJ2-7	TRBD1	SVLRDSESYEQY
TRBV4-3	TRBJ2-2	.	ASSQSGTGAYTGELF
TRBV29-1	TRBJ1-1	.	SVEEGAEAF
TRBV5-4	TRBJ1-2	.	AGSLAGLAYGYT
TRBV19	TRBJ1-2	.	ASKREGLT
TRBV5-1	TRBJ2-5	TRBD1	ASSSGQGGETQY
TRBV4-1	TRBJ1-6	.	ASSQGEVDNSPLH
TRBV14	TRBJ1-4	.	ASSQDRADNEKLF
TRBV11-2	TRBJ1-1	.	ASSLPVMNTEAF
TRBV18	TRBJ2-1	TRBD1	ASSPQTGGSNEQF
TRBV6-1	TRBJ1-2	.	ASTERDKYGYT
TRBV18	TRBJ1-2	.	ASSPPFGGGRDGYT
TRBV25-1	TRBJ1-1	.	ASTAGGRTEAF
TRBV4-2	TRBJ1-4	TRBD1	ASSQAGQGNEKLF
TRBV27	TRBJ1-1	TRBD1	ASSLVGQGWNTEAF
TRBV6-1	TRBJ1-5	.	ASSEEEGVQGTIASWDQPQH
TRBV10-3	TRBJ1-3	.	AISESDSYSGNTIY
TRBV5-1	TRBJ1-1	TRBD1	ASSLGMDRSSTEAF
TRBV2	TRBJ1-1	TRBD1	ASSSGTGGAF
TRBV6-1	TRBJ1-4	.	ASSVRQTNEKLF
TRBV9	TRBJ2-4	.	ASSEHTSRDIQY
TRBV7-9	TRBJ2-1	.	ASSRTPKNEQF
TRBV6-5	TRBJ2-7	.	ASSYDPAQSYEQY
TRBV5-1	TRBJ2-7	TRBD1	ASSQLPGQGYEQY
TRBV19	TRBJ1-2	TRBD1	ASSAPGTGHNYGYT
TRBV6-4	TRBJ1-1	.	ASSAGRSNTEAF
TRBV30	TRBJ1-2	.	AWSGQALYGYT
TRBV7-9	TRBJ2-1	.	ASSFRTGYYNEQF